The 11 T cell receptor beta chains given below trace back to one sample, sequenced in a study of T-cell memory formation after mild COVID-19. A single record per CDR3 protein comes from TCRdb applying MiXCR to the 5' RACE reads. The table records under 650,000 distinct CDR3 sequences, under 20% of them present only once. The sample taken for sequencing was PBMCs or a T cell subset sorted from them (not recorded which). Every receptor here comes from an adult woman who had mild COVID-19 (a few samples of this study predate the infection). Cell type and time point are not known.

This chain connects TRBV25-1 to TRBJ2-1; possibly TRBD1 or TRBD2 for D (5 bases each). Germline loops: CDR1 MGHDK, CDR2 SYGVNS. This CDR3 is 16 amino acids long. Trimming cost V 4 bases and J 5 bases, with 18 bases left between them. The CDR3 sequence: CASSGQLVRGHNEQFF. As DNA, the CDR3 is TGTGCCAGCAGTGGCCAACTAGTCCGGGGCCACAATGAGCAGTTCTTC.

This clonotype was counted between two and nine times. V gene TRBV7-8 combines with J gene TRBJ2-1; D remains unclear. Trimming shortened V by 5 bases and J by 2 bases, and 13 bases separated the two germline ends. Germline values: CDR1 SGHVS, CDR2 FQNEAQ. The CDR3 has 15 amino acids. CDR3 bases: TGTGCCAGCAGCAAGGACCGTGGAACCTACAATGAGCAGTTCTTC. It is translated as CASSKDRGTYNEQFF.

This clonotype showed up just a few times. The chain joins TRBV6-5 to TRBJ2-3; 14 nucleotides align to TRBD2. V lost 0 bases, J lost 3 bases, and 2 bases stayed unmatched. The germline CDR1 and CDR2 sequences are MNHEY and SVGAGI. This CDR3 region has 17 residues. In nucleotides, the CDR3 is TGTGCCAGCAGTTACTCGACTAGCGGGGGGGGTACAGATACGCAGTATTTT. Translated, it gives CASSYSTSGGGTDTQYF.

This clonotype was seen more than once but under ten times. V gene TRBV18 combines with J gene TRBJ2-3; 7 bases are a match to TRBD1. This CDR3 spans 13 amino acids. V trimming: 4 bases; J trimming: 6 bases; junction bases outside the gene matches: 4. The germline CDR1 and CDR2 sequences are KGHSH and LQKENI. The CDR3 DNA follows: TGTGCCAGCTCACTTAAACAGGGGGATACGCAGTATTTT. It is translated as CASSLKQGDTQYF.

Here the CDR3 DNA reads TGCAGTGCTAGCGGCTTTGGAGAGACCCAGTACTTC. Translation: CSASGFGETQYF. The genes are TRBV20-1 and TRBJ2-5; unclear D gene. The CDR3 covers 12 residues. Trimming took 3 bases from V and 4 from J, leaving 9 bases between them. Germline loops: CDR1 DFQATT, CDR2 SNEGSKA (reference sequence).

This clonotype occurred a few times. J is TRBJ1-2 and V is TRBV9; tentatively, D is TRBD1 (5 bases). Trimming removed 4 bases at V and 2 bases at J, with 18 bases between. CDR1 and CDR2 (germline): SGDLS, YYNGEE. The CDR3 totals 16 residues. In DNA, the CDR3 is TGTGCCAGCAGCCACTACCAATCGACAGAGAACTATGGCTACACCTTC. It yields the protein CASSHYQSTENYGYTF. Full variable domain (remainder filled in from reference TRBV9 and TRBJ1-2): DSGVTQTPKHLITATGQRVTLRCSPRSGDLSVYWYQQSLDQGLQFLIQYYNGEERAKGNILERFSAQQFPDLHSELNLSSLELGDSALYFCASSHYQSTENYGYTFGSGTRLTVV.

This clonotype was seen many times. The CDR3 region has the DNA TGTGCCAGCTCACCACCGTCAAGGGAGAACACCGGGGAGCTGTTTTTT. Its translation: CASSPPSRENTGELFF. The V and J genes are TRBV18 and TRBJ2-2; D gene ambiguous. V lost 0 bases and J 1 base, leaving 9 bases between the germline ends. Germline assignment: CDR1 KGHSH and CDR2 LQKENI. The length of the CDR3 is 16 residues.

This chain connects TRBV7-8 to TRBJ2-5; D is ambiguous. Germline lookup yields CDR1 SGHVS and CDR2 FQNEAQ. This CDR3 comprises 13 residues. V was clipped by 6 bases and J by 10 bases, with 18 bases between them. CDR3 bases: TGTGCCAGCAGAGCTACCTTCCGGCTGGGCCAGTACTTC. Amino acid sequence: CASRATFRLGQYF.

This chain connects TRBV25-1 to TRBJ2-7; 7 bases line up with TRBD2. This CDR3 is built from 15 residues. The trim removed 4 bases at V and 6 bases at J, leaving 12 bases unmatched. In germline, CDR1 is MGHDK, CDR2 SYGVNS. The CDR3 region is CASSGGPAGNGEQYF. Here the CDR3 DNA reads TGTGCCAGCAGTGGGGGACCAGCGGGAAACGGCGAGCAGTACTTC.

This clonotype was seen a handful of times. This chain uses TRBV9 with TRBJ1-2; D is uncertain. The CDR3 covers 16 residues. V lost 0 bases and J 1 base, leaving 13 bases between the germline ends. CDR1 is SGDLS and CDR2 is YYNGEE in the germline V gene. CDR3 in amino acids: CASSVGGAAINYGYTF. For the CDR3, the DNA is TGTGCCAGCAGCGTAGGTGGAGCAGCCATTAACTATGGCTACACCTTC.

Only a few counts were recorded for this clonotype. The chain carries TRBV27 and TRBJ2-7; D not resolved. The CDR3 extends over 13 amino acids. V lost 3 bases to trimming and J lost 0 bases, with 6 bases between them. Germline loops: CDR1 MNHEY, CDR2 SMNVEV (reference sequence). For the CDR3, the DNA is TGTGCCAGCAGTTTCACGGACTCCTACGAGCAGTACTTC. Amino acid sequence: CASSFTDSYEQYF.